The next 3 T cell receptor beta chains were all read from a single sample in a study of technical replicates of blood from a few donors. The assay was immunoSEQ multiplex PCR, and TCRdb's table has in-frame clones only and misses some. Among approximately 49,000 clones listed, 92% were seen once. The sequenced sample was PBMCs. These receptors were collected from a human donor in good health. Some clones in this sample may be carry-over from other donors' samples.

In nucleotides, the CDR3 is TGTGCCAGCAGCTTTACAACAGGGGGGAATACGCAGTATTTT. Amino acid sequence: CASSFTTGGNTQYF. The chain joins TRBV11-2 to TRBJ2-3; 8 bases align to TRBD1. The germline CDR1 and CDR2 sequences are SGHAT and FQNNGV. The ends lost 3 bases at V and 7 bases at J; junction bases unmatched: 6. The CDR3 consists of 14 residues.

The CDR3 is CASRLAPPRGNEQFF. DNA for the CDR3: TGTGCAAGTCGCTTAGCGCCTCCTAGGGGCAATGAGCAGTTCTTC. This rearrangement joins TRBV12-2 to TRBJ2-1; the table gives TRBD1 as D, unverified against the DNA. TRBV12-2 is a pseudogene segment. CDR3 size: 15 residues.

V is TRBV30 and J is TRBJ1-1; 7 positions match TRBD1. CDR1 GTSNPN and CDR2 SVGIG come from the germline V gene (reference sequence). The CDR3 has 13 amino acids. V was pared by 2 bases and J by 0 bases, with 0 bases of the junction left unmatched. CDR3: CAWSTGVNTEAFF. The CDR3 nucleotides read TGTGCCTGGAGTACAGGGGTGAACACTGAAGCTTTCTTT.